This T cell receptor beta chain appears in the sequencing data of a study of vaccination and CD4 T cells after COVID-19. The CDR3 has 14 residues. Germline CDR1 LNHDA, CDR2 SQIVND (reference sequence). Trimming removed 1 base from V and 1 base from J, with 8 bases in between. Cultured CD4+ T cells had their DNA profiled by the Oncomine TCR Beta short-read assay. TCRdb independently ran MiXCR on the PCR reads; one entry per CDR3 protein. The table records about 20,000 distinct CDR3 sequences, 45% to 60% of them present only once. Treatment specified: roughly 10-day PBMC culture with coronavirus spike peptide pools or control peptides (ViraFEST assay). With respect to this clonotype: Its matching antigen is unknown.

The chain joins TRBV19 to TRBJ2-7; no firm D call. The specimen sequenced was CD4+ T cells from blood, cultured in vitro. The receptor was derived from a human donor who had recovered from COVID-19. This chain's CDR3 is CASSIGPVSYEQYF. The CDR3 coding sequence is TGTGCCAGTAGTATAGGGCCGGTATCCTACGAGCAGTACTTC.